The text below deals with one TCR beta chain. The antigen is not known. These data come from a study of T cell responses to AZD1222 COVID-19 vaccine. Findings and caveats of the study: Unmutated variant regions are reportedly the target of nearly half of TCRs that are spike-specific. White British people made up most donors, females outnumbered males, and clonal diversity was possibly underestimated. Repertoires in all cases were sampled only once the peak T cell response had passed. Only a handful of people who got AZD1222 tested seropositive at baseline.

The germline CDR1 and CDR2 sequences are MGHRA and YSYEKL. The CDR3 sequence is 18 residues long. V lost 4 bases to trimming and J lost 1 base; unmatched junction nucleotides: 13. Clones were sequenced by immunoSEQ multiplex PCR, and TCRdb holds only the in-frame ones, with some missing. The repertoire has about 180,000 clones, 85% to 90% of them found once; the top ten carry under 2%. The TCR was taken from an adult in good health. Sequenced material: peripheral blood, taken on day 0 of AZD1222 vaccination. The chain recombines TRBV4-1 with TRBJ1-1; 9 bases fit TRBD1. CDR3 coding DNA: TGCGCCAGCAGCCCCCGGGACAGGGTTATCAGTAGGAACACTGAAGCTTTCTTT. Its translation: CASSPRDRVISRNTEAFF.